These 3 T cell receptor beta chains were sequenced from one sample in a study of vaccination and CD4 T cells after COVID-19. CD4+ T cells that had been cultured provided DNA sequenced with the Oncomine TCR Beta short-read assay. TCRdb redid the calling of the PCR reads with MiXCR, one entry per CDR3 protein. The sample records roughly 12,000 distinct CDR3 sequences, roughly 31% being singletons. For these receptors, no antigen is known. Described treatment: approximately 9-day PBMC culture with coronavirus spike peptide pools or control peptides (ViraFEST assay). The specimen was CD4+ T cells from blood, cultured in vitro, collected before SARS-CoV-2 vaccination. The origin of the receptors is a human donor who received a COVID-19 vaccine.

The rearrangement links TRBV24-1 to TRBJ1-1, with a tentative D call TRBD1 (6 bases). Per germline, CDR1 KGHDR and CDR2 SFDVKD. CDR3 size: 13 residues. The V end lost 6 bases, the J end lost 11 bases, and 18 bases lay between the germline ends. CDR3 region: CATSPRGQTKAFF. For the CDR3, the DNA is TGTGCCACCAGTCCCAGGGGTCAAACAAAGGCTTTCTTT.

This clonotype was found a few times. Here the CDR3 DNA reads TGTGCCAGCAGGGAATACGGGTCCTATGGCTACACCTTC. Amino acids: CASREYGSYGYTF. This sequence joins TRBV2 and TRBJ1-2, with D uncertain. The CDR3 runs to 13 residues. Germline V gene data show CDR1 as SNHLY and CDR2 as FYNNEI. The V end lost 6 bases, the J end lost 4 bases, and 12 bases lay between the germline ends.

This clonotype was counted between two and nine times. The chain joins TRBV2 to TRBJ2-2, with TRBD1 matching over 7 bases. CDR1 is SNHLY, CDR2 FYNNEI, per germline. There are 17 residues in the CDR3. V gave up 1 base and J gave up 0 bases; unmatched junction bases: 5. Written as DNA, the CDR3 is TGTGCCAGCAGTGAAGTGGGACAGTACGCGAACACCGGGGAGCTGTTTTTT. Translation gives CASSEVGQYANTGELFF.